This record covers a single T cell receptor beta chain. Its antigen is undetermined. The investigators sampled blood at baseline, at cycle 4 day 1, and at cycle 7 day 1. This record belongs to a study of OX40 agonist ivuxolimab in advanced cancers. The study, taken as a whole, reports: Both CD4+ and CD8+ T cell populations in blood had undergone clonal expansion by week 6 at 0.1 to 3.0 mg/kg.

Profiled with immunoSEQ multiplex PCR; TCRdb holds only in-frame clones, not every one. The sample lists 100,000 to 150,000 clones, about 90% occurring once. This CDR3 has 16 amino acids. Germline-derived CDR1 and CDR2 are SGHKS and YYEKEE (reference sequence). The V and J ends lost 4 bases and 3 bases, in that order; junction bases with no gene match: 10. This clonotype was obtained from an adult with an advanced solid tumor such as melanoma, head and neck, liver or kidney cancer. The chain uses TRBV5-5 and TRBJ2-3; 8 bases agree with TRBD2. The input for sequencing was CD4+ or CD8+ T cells sorted from blood, taken in a trial of the OX40 agonist ivuxolimab. CDR3 in amino acids: CASSPREGGRTDTQYF. CDR3 DNA sequence: TGTGCCAGCAGCCCGAGAGAAGGCGGGAGGACAGATACGCAGTATTTT.